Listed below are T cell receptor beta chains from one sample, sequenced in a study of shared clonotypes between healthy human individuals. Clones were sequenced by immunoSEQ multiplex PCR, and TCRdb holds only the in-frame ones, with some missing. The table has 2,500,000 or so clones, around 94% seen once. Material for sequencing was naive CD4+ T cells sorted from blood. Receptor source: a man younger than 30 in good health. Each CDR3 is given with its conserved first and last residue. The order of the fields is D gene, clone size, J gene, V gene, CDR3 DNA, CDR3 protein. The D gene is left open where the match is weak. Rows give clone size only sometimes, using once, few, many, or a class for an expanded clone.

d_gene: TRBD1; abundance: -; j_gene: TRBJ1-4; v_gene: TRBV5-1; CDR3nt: TGCGCCAGCAGCTTGTCAGGGGGATCTAATGAAAAACTGTTTTTT; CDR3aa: CASSLSGGSNEKLFF
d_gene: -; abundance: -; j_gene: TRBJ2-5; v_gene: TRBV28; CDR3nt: TGTGCCAGCAGTTTAGGACCCGCCCAGTACTTC; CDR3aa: CASSLGPAQYF
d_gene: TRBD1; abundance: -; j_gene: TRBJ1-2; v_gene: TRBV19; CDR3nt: TGTGCCAGTACCGGGACAGGGGTTAATGGCTACACCTTC; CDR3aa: CASTGTGVNGYTF
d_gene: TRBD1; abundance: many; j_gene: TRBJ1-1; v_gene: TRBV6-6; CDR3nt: TGTGCCAGCAGCTCGCCGGGACAGGTAAACACTGAAGCTTTCTTT; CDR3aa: CASSSPGQVNTEAFF
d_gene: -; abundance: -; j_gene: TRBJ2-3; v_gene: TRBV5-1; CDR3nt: TGCGCCAGCAGCTTGATAGGCAGGGCCAAGACCACAGATACGCAGTATTTT; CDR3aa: CASSLIGRAKTTDTQYF
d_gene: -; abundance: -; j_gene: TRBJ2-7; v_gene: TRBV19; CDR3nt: TGTGCCAGTTCTACCCCGGGGGCGTTCTACGAGCAGTACTTC; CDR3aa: CASSTPGAFYEQYF
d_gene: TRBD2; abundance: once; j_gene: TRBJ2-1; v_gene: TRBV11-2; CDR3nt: TGTGCCAGCAGCTGGGGGAGACTAGCGGGAGTAGGTGAGCAGTTCTTC; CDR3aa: CASSWGRLAGVGEQFF
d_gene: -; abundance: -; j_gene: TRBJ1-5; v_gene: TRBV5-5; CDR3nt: TGTGCCAGCAGCACCGGATTGGGTATGCCCCAGCATTTT; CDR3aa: CASSTGLGMPQHF
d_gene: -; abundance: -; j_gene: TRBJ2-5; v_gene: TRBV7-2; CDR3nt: TGTGCCAGCAGCCCTGACGTGTTAGAGACCCAGTACTTC; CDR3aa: CASSPDVLETQYF
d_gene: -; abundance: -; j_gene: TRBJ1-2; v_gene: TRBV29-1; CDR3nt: TGCAGCGTTAAACCCGGGGAGGGCTACACCTTC; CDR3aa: CSVKPGEGYTF
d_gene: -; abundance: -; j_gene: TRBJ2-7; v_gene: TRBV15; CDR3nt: TGTGCCACCAGCAGAGACCCGGCGGTTCGCGAGCAGTACTTC; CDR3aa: CATSRDPAVREQYF
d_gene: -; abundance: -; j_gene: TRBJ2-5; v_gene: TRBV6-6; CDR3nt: TGTGCCAGCAGTTACTCGGACGGGGCGGTGAAAGAGACCCAGTACTTC; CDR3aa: CASSYSDGAVKETQYF
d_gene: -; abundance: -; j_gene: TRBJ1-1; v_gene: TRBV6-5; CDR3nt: TGTGCCAGCAGTTACTCCTTCGGCAACACTGAAGCTTTCTTT; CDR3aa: CASSYSFGNTEAFF
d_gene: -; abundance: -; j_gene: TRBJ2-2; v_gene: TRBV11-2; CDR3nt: TGTGCCAGCAGCTTGGGCAGGTCTTTAACCGGGGAGCTGTTTTTT; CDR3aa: CASSLGRSLTGELFF
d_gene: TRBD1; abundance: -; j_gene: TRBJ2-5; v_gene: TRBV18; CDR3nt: TGTGCCAGCCTCAGGGGGATGGAGGAGACCCAGTACTTC; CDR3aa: CASLRGMEETQYF
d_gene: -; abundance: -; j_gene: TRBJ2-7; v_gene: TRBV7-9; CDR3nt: TGTGCCAGCAGCTTAGCGCTGGTTATCGACTACGAGCAGTACTTC; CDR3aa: CASSLALVIDYEQYF
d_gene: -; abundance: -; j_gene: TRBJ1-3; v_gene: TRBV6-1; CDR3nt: TGTGCCAGCAGTGGGACAGCGATAGTCTCTGGAAACACCATATATTTT; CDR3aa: CASSGTAIVSGNTIYF
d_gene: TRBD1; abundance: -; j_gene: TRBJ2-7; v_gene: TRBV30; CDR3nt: TGTGCCTGGGACAGGGGTTACGAGCAGTACTTC; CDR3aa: CAWDRGYEQYF
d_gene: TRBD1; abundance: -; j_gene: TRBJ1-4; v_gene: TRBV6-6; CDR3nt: TGTGCCAGCAGCCTGGGACAGAGTAATGAAAAACTGTTTTTT; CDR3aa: CASSLGQSNEKLFF
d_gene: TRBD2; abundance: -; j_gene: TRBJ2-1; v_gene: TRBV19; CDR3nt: TGTGCCACTGGGCGAGGCGGGGGGGGCGATGAGCAGTTCTTC; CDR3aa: CATGRGGGGDEQFF
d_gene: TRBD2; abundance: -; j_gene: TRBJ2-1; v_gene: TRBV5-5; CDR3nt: TGTGCCAGCAGCTTCACCGGGACTAGCCGTCGCGATGAGCAGTTCTTC; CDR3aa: CASSFTGTSRRDEQFF
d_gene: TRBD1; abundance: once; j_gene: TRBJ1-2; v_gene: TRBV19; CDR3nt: TGTGCCAGTAGTGGGGGACAGTCTTATGGCTACACCTTC; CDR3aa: CASSGGQSYGYTF
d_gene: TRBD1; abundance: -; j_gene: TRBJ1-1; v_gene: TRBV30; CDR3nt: TGTGCCTGGGGGGGACAGGGGGCGCGGACTGAAGCTTTCTTT; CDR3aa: CAWGGQGARTEAFF
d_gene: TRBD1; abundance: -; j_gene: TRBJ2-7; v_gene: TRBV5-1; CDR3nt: TGCGCCAGCAGTTACGGGGACAGATCCTACGAGCAGTACTTC; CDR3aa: CASSYGDRSYEQYF
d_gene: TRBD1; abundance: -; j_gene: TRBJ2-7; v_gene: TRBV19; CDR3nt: TGTGCCAGTAGTATCCAGGGGGCGTACGAGCAGTACTTC; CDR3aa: CASSIQGAYEQYF
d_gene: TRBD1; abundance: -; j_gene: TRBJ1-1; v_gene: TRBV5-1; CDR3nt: TGCGCCAGCAGCTCCACAGGGGCGAACACTGAAGCTTTCTTT; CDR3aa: CASSSTGANTEAFF
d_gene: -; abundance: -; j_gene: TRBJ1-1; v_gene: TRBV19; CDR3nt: TGTGCCAGTATCTCACAGGGTGGGACTGAAGCTTTCTTT; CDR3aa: CASISQGGTEAFF
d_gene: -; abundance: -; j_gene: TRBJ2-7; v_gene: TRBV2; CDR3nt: TGTGCCAGCGGACGCCCTAGGACTGCCACCTACGAGCAGTACTTC; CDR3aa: CASGRPRTATYEQYF
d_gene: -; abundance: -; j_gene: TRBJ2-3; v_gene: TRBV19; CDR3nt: TGTGCCAGTAGTTTCCGAGACGGTTATACGCAGTATTTT; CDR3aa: CASSFRDGYTQYF
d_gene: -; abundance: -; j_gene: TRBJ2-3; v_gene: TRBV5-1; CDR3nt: TGCGCCAGCAGCTTGGTGGGACTTGACACAGATACGCAGTATTTT; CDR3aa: CASSLVGLDTDTQYF
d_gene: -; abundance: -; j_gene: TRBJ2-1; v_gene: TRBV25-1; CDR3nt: TGTGCCAGCATGTTAGAGGGTCGAGGCACCTACAATGAGCAGTTCTTC; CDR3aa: CASMLEGRGTYNEQFF
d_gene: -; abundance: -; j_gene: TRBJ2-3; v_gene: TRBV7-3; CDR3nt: TGTGCCAGCAGCCCAATAGGAACTAGCACAGATACGCAGTATTTT; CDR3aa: CASSPIGTSTDTQYF
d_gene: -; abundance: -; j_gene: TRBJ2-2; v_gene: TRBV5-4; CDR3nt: TGTGCCAGCAGCTTGGCTCTCCGGGGGAACACCGGGGAGCTGTTTTTT; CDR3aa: CASSLALRGNTGELFF
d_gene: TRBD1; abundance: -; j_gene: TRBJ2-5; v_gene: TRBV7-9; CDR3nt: TGTGCCAGCAGTCTCAGGACAGGGGGTCAAGAGACCCAGTACTTC; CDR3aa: CASSLRTGGQETQYF
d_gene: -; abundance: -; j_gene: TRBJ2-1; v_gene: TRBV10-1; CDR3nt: TGCGCCAGCAGTGAGTCGACGGGGCACAATGAGCAGTTCTTC; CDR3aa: CASSESTGHNEQFF
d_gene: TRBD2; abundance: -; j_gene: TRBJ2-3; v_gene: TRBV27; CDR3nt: TGTGCCAGCAGACTAGCGGGGGCACCAGATACGCAGTATTTT; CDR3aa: CASRLAGAPDTQYF
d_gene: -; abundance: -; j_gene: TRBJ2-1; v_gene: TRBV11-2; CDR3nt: TGTGCCAGCAGCCCGTCACTGGGGGGCCGAAATGAGCAGTTCTTC; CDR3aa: CASSPSLGGRNEQFF
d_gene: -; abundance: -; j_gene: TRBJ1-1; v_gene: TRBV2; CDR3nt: TGTGCCAGCAGTGCCCAAGGGGCCCGGATGGGGACTGAAGCTTTCTTT; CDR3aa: CASSAQGARMGTEAFF
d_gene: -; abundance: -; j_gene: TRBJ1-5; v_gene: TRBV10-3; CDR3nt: TGTGCCATCGGGGTATCCAATCAGCCCCAGCATTTT; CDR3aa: CAIGVSNQPQHF
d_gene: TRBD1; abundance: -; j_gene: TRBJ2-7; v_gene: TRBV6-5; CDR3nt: TGTGCCAGCAGTCGGACAGGGGGGGACTACGAGCAGTACTTC; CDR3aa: CASSRTGGDYEQYF
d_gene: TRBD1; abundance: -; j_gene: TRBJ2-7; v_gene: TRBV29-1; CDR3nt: TGCAGCGTTGTGGACAGGGAGATCGAGCAGTACTTC; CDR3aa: CSVVDREIEQYF